Sequencing of this T cell receptor (beta chain) was carried out in a study of somatic mutations in cytotoxic T cells in rheumatoid arthritis. Turning to the study itself: Blood samples of roughly 28 ml were drawn from patients (in EDTA) right after diagnosis and before any treatment. Using a FACSAria II or Sony SH800, a portion of the V beta antibody-stained T-cell populations were flow-sorted at nearly 100% purity, and among those populations were V beta1+ cells that were then sequenced for TCRB.

TCRdb's copy holds only in-frame clones and misses some; the assay was immunoSEQ multiplex PCR. The sample consists of over 15,000 clones, over 60% of them appearing once. About this clone itself: Antigen: not known.

CDR1 is SEHNR and CDR2 is FQNEAQ in the germline V gene (reference sequence). The CDR3 runs to 12 residues. V lost 8 bases, J lost 3 bases, and 7 bases lay in between. Findings and limits, study-wide: The largest CD8+ clone made up over 20% of CD8+ cells in about an eighth of the 65 patients.

The TCR was taken from an adult with rheumatoid arthritis. The V call is TRBV7-9, the J call TRBJ2-2, with D tentatively TRBD2 (5 bases). Input material: CD8+ T cells sorted from blood. CDR3 loop: CASLGDTGELFF. DNA of the CDR3: TGTGCCAGCCTCGGGGACACCGGGGAGCTGTTTTTT.